Ten or more counts support the clone carrying this TCR beta chain. The sample belongs to a study of breast tumors, draining lymph nodes, adjacent tissues. MiXCR was run by TCRdb on the multiplex PCR reads, yielding one entry per CDR3 protein. The table records 15,000 to 20,000 distinct CDR3 sequences, 43% of them present only once. The CDR3 contains 17 residues. The germline V gene encodes CDR1 LGHDT and CDR2 YNNKEL (reference sequence). With V trimmed by 0 bases and J by 4 bases, 9 bases remained unmatched. Sequencing was carried out using breast tumor tissue. V usage is TRBV3-1 and J usage is TRBJ2-1; 7 nucleotides match TRBD2. The source of this sequence is a female donor with breast cancer. Some clones in this sample may be carry-over from other donors' samples. The CDR3 loop reads CASSQDWASGTYNEQFF. The CDR3 DNA is TGTGCCAGCAGCCAAGATTGGGCTAGCGGCACATACAATGAGCAGTTCTTC.